These 3 T cell receptor beta chains originate from one sample sequenced in a study of blood T cell repertoires in COVID-19 (dated by TCRdb to 2018 to 2020). The library was obtained by the immunoSEQ multiplex PCR assay. TCRdb obtained this table from immuneACCESS and retained in-frame rearrangements with V and J assigned. These tables miss some clones; where compared with another copy, unresolved V genes account for less than half of the shortfall, and the remainder is unexplained. This sample comprises 150,000 to 200,000 clones, approximately 87% of them detected only once. The ten largest make up under 15% of the sample. The sequencing sample was made of peripheral blood. These receptors came from a woman in her sixties or seventies with COVID-19, enrolled during active disease.

V usage is TRBV18 and J usage is TRBJ2-2; maybe TRBD1 (6 bases). CDR3 size: 17 residues. The V end was cut by 5 bases, the J end by 5 bases, with 21 bases between. Germline values: CDR1 KGHSH, CDR2 LQKENI. The CDR3 protein is CASSKSQSDSVTGELFF. The CDR3, as DNA: TGTGCCAGCTCAAAATCACAGTCGGACAGTGTTACCGGGGAGCTGTTTTTT.

The chain joins TRBV11-3 to TRBJ1-1; D is possibly TRBD1 (5 bases). The CDR3 covers 15 residues. V lost 5 bases to trimming and J lost 2 bases, with 15 bases between them. Looked up from germline, CDR1 is SGHNT and CDR2 is YENEEA. CDR3: CASSHRDRPNTEAFF. The CDR3 DNA follows: TGTGCCAGCAGCCATAGAGACAGACCTAACACTGAAGCTTTCTTT.

The V gene is TRBV5-1, the J gene TRBJ2-7, with 8 bases that match TRBD1. Germline V CDR1 and CDR2: SGHRS, YFSETQ. J was trimmed by 3 bases and V by 3 bases; bases with no gene match: 5. The CDR3 loop spans 14 amino acids. CDR3 protein: CASSSGTGRYEQYF. For the CDR3, the DNA is TGCGCCAGCAGCTCCGGGACAGGCCGCTACGAGCAGTACTTC.